This T cell receptor (beta chain) was sequenced for a study of identical twins. From the 5' RACE reads, TCRdb called clonotypes with MiXCR, one entry per CDR3 protein. The sample includes 1.5 million to 2 million distinct CDR3 sequences, less than 40% of them seen just once. CDR3 length equals 14 residues. CDR1 is SGHRS and CDR2 is YFSETQ in the germline V gene. About this clonotype: A single base separates this from a much larger clone, so it may be a read error.

The clonotype was recovered from a newborn girl in good health. Source material: cord blood. The J gene is TRBJ2-5, the V gene TRBV5-1; D gene unclear. The DNA for the CDR3 is TGCGCCAGCAGCTTGGACCCATCCCAAGAGGCCCAGTACTTC. Its translation is CASSLDPSQEAQYF. The entire variable domain, with the rest obtained from reference TRBV5-1 and TRBJ2-5, is as follows: KAGVTQTPRYLIKTRGQQVTLSCSPISGHRSVSWYQQTPGQGLQFLFEYFSETQRNKGNFPGRFSGRQFSNSRSEMNVSTLELGDSALYLCASSLDPSQEAQYFGPGTRLLVL.